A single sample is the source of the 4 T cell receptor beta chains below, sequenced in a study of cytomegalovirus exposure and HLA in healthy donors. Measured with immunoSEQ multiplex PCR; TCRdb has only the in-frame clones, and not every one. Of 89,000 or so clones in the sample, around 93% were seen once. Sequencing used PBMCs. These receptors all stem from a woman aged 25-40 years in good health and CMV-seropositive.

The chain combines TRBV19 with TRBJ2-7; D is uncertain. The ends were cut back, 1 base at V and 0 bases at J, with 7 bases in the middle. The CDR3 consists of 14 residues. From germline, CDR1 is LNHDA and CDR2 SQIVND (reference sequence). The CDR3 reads CASSIAGVSYEQYF. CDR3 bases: TGTGCCAGTAGTATAGCAGGCGTCTCCTACGAGCAGTACTTC. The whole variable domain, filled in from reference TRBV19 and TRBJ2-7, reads DGGITQSPKYLFRKEGQNVTLSCEQNLNHDAMYWYRQDPGQGLRLIYYSQIVNDFQKGDIAEGYSVSREKKESFPLTVTSAQKNPTAFYLCASSIAGVSYEQYFGPGTRLTVT.

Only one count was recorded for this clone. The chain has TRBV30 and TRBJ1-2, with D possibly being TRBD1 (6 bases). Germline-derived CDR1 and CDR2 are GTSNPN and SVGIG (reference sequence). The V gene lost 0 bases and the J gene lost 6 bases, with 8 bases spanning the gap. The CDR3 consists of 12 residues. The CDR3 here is CAWSVGAHGYTF. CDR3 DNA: TGTGCCTGGAGTGTGGGGGCGCATGGCTACACCTTC.

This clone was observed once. The CDR3 protein is CASSLTVDYGYTF. The CDR3 region has the DNA TGTGCCAGCAGCCTGACAGTAGACTATGGCTACACCTTC. This rearrangement joins TRBV6-1 to TRBJ1-2; D is possibly TRBD1 (5 bases). The CDR3 has 13 residues. Germline V gives CDR1 MNHNS, CDR2 SASEGT. V gave up 6 bases and J gave up 3 bases, with 11 bases separating them.

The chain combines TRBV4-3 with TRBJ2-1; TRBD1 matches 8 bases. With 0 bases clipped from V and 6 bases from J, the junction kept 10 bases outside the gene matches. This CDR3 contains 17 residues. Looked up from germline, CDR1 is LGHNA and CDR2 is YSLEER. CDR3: CASSQDGQGARGNEQFF. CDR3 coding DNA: TGCGCCAGCAGCCAAGATGGTCAGGGGGCGAGGGGCAATGAGCAGTTCTTC.